This record covers a single T cell receptor (beta chain). CDR1 and CDR2 from the germline V gene are SGHRS and YFSETQ. The CDR3 runs 14 residues. Trimming removed 2 bases from V and 5 bases from J; junction bases left unmatched: 1. Method: immunoSEQ multiplex PCR; TCRdb's copy keeps in-frame clones and lacks some. In the table there are over 100,000 clones, around 87% of which are singletons. The sample comes from a study of cytomegalovirus exposure and HLA in healthy donors. Separate from the approximately 720-subject first cohort was the approximately 120-subject validation cohort, to which the donors belonged.

Input material: PBMCs. The receptor's source is a young woman in good health and CMV-seropositive. The J gene is TRBJ2-5, the V gene TRBV5-1, with 12 bases that match TRBD2. For the CDR3, the DNA is TGCGCCAGCAGCTTCCTAGCGGGGGGGGAGACCCAGTACTTC. Translating it yields CASSFLAGGETQYF.